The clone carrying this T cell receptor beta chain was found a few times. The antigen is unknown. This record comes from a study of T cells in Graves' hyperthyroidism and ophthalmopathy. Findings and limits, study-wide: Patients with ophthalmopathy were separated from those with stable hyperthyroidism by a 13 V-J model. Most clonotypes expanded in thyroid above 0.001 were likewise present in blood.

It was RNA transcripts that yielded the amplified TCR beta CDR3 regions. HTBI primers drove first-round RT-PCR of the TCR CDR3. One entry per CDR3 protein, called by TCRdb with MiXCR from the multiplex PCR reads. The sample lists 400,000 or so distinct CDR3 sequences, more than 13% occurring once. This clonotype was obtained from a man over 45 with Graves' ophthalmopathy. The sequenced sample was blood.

The chain's CDR3 is CSARDPGQGAGELFF. CDR3 coding DNA: TGCAGTGCTAGAGATCCGGGACAGGGTGCCGGGGAGCTGTTTTTT. The chain links TRBV20-1 to TRBJ2-2; 9 bases align to TRBD1. Germline V CDR1 and CDR2: DFQATT, SNEGSKA (reference sequence). The CDR3 contains 15 residues. V shed 0 bases, J shed 6 bases, and the junction held 5 bases outside the gene matches.